A selection of T cell receptor beta chains follows, all from one sample in a study of Graves' ophthalmopathy and Graves' hyperthyroidism. TCRdb independently ran MiXCR on the multiplex PCR reads; one entry per CDR3 protein. The sample yields over a million distinct CDR3 sequences, roughly two fifths seen once. The material sequenced was peripheral blood or thyroid tissue (not recorded which). The receptors were sampled from an adult man with Graves' hyperthyroidism. CDR3s include the opening cysteine and the closing phenylalanine or tryptophan. The D gene is left open where the match is weak. Clone size appears in some rows only: once, few, many, or a class for an expanded clone.

clone_size j_call d_call cdr3_length v_call cdr3_aa cdr3_nt
once TRBJ2-7 NA 16 TRBV7-7 CASRATVIGNSYEQYF TGTGCCAGCAGGGCTACGGTAATCGGGAACTCCTACGAGCAGTACTTC
NA TRBJ1-2 TRBD1 15 TRBV15 CATSRDGQGNYGYTF TGTGCCACCAGCAGAGATGGACAGGGGAACTATGGCTACACCTTC
NA TRBJ1-1 NA 13 TRBV5-1 CASNPRLNTEAFF TGCGCCAGCAACCCGCGGCTAAACACTGAAGCTTTCTTT
few TRBJ2-2 NA 17 TRBV15 CATSRGINQGSGGELFF TGTGCCACCAGCAGAGGAATTAACCAGGGTTCGGGCGGGGAGCTGTTTTTT
NA TRBJ2-7 NA 11 TRBV6-1 CASSEVEKQYF TGTGCCAGCAGTGAAGTAGAGAAGCAGTACTTC
once TRBJ1-2 NA 17 TRBV7-9 CASSVRSSEPANYGYTF TGTGCCAGCAGCGTACGGTCTTCAGAACCCGCTAACTATGGCTACACCTTC
NA TRBJ1-1 NA 14 TRBV6-1 CASSEAGGYTEAFF TGTGCCAGCAGTGAGGCTGGGGGGTACACTGAAGCTTTCTTT
few TRBJ2-7 NA 12 TRBV9 CASSLVPGEQYF TGCGCCAGCAGCTTGGTTCCAGGCGAGCAGTACTTC
NA TRBJ2-2 TRBD2 21 TRBV19 CASSVRPGLAGVVTSTGELFF TGCGCCAGCTCAGTGCGACCGGGACTAGCGGGAGTGGTTACGAGCACCGGGGAGCTGTTTTTT
NA TRBJ2-5 TRBD2 14 TRBV10-2 CASSESGRALTQYF TGCGCCAGCAGTGAGAGCGGGAGGGCCTTGACCCAGTACTTC
NA TRBJ1-2 NA 14 TRBV10-3 CAISDERGVSGYTF TGTGCCATCAGTGACGAGCGGGGGGTGTCTGGCTACACCTTC
NA TRBJ1-6 TRBD1 21 TRBV10-3 CAISYSTPGRPHGTGNSPLHF TGTGCCATCAGTTACTCGACGCCAGGACGGCCCCATGGGACAGGAAATTCACCCCTCCACTTT
NA TRBJ2-2 NA 16 TRBV5-1 CASSLLSGSGTGELFF TGCGCCAGCAGCTTGCTGTCCGGGAGCGGCACCGGGGAGCTGTTTTTT
NA TRBJ1-1 NA 13 TRBV29-1 CSVVGGIRTEAFF TGCAGCGTTGTGGGGGGTATTAGGACTGAAGCTTTCTTT
NA TRBJ2-7 NA 14 TRBV7-3 CASSPVIGSYEQYF TGTGCCAGCAGCCCTGTAATCGGTTCCTACGAGCAGTACTTC
NA TRBJ2-5 NA 14 TRBV10-3 CAISELWTMETQYF TGTGCCATCAGTGAGTTGTGGACGATGGAGACCCAGTACTTC
NA TRBJ2-6 TRBD1 15 TRBV7-9 CASSTTGAGASVLTF TGTGCCAGCAGCACCACAGGGGCTGGGGCCAGCGTCCTGACTTTC
NA TRBJ1-6 NA 13 TRBV13 CASSRIGTQPLHF TGTGCCAGCAGCCGGATAGGGACTCAGCCCCTCCACTTT
many TRBJ2-5 NA 15 TRBV7-9 CASSPVSDSQETQYF TGTGCCAGCAGCCCAGTATCTGACAGCCAAGAGACCCAGTACTTC
many TRBJ2-7 TRBD2 15 TRBV7-2 CASSLGGGSFHEQYF TGTGCCAGCAGCTTAGGTGGCGGGAGTTTCCACGAGCAGTACTTC
NA TRBJ1-1 TRBD1 15 TRBV28 CASTEIGTGKEEAFF TGTGCCAGCACCGAAATAGGGACAGGGAAGGAAGAAGCTTTCTTT
many TRBJ2-2 NA 10 TRBV29-1 CSVGNGELFF TGCAGCGTTGGCAACGGGGAGCTGTTTTTT
NA TRBJ2-7 NA 13 TRBV24-1 CASSLGYGGEQYF TGTGCCAGCAGTTTAGGTTACGGAGGAGAGCAGTACTTC
many TRBJ2-7 TRBD1 13 TRBV5-1 CASSWDRGYEQYF TGCGCCAGCAGCTGGGACAGGGGCTACGAGCAGTACTTC
NA TRBJ1-5 NA 15 TRBV7-2 CASSLASGGIQPQHF TGTGCCAGCAGCTTAGCATCGGGGGGTATACAGCCCCAGCATTTT
many TRBJ1-2 TRBD1 14 TRBV7-9 CASSEGNRGLGYTF TGTGCCAGCAGCGAAGGAAACAGGGGGCTTGGCTACACCTTC
few TRBJ1-4 TRBD1 15 TRBV6-5 CASGDRESTNEKLFF TGTGCCAGCGGGGACAGGGAATCAACTAATGAAAAACTGTTTTTT
NA TRBJ2-2 TRBD2 16 TRBV7-3 CASSDGASGNNGELFF TGTGCCAGCAGCGATGGGGCTAGCGGGAATAACGGGGAGCTGTTTTTT
many TRBJ2-7 TRBD2 15 TRBV20-1 CSARILAGGVGEQYF TGCAGTGCTAGGATCCTAGCGGGAGGAGTGGGAGAGCAGTACTTC
many TRBJ2-7 TRBD1 14 TRBV10-3 CAISRTGGRDEQYF TGTGCCATCAGTAGGACAGGGGGCAGGGACGAGCAGTACTTC
many TRBJ2-2 TRBD2 15 TRBV29-1 CSVTTSGGNTGELFF TGCAGCGTCACAACTAGCGGGGGGAACACCGGGGAGCTGTTTTTT
many TRBJ2-6 NA 16 TRBV2 CASRGSEDSGANVLTF TGTGCCAGCAGAGGATCTGAGGACTCTGGGGCCAACGTCCTGACTTTC
NA TRBJ2-7 NA 16 TRBV7-8 CASSLGVRATSYEQYF TGTGCCAGCAGCTTAGGAGTCAGGGCCACCTCCTACGAGCAGTACTTC
NA TRBJ1-4 NA 12 TRBV5-4 CASSFFGEKLFF TGTGCCAGCAGCTTCTTCGGGGAAAAACTGTTTTTT
NA TRBJ2-5 TRBD2 14 TRBV3-1 CASSHGGARETQYF TGTGCCAGCAGCCACGGGGGGGCCCGGGAGACCCAGTACTTC
NA TRBJ2-5 NA 14 TRBV7-9 CASGAPDTGETQYF TGTGCCAGCGGGGCCCCGGATACGGGAGAGACCCAGTACTTC
NA TRBJ2-7 NA 14 TRBV5-4 CASSFDDSSYEQYF TGTGCCAGCAGCTTTGATGACAGCTCCTACGAGCAGTACTTC
NA TRBJ2-6 NA 14 TRBV20-1 CSASQGTGAYVLTF TGCAGTGCTTCCCAGGGGACGGGGGCCTACGTCCTGACTTTC
many TRBJ1-5 TRBD1 14 TRBV15 CATTNRGGNQPQHF TGTGCCACCACCAACAGGGGTGGCAATCAGCCCCAGCATTTT
NA TRBJ2-5 TRBD1 15 TRBV20-1 CNASLTGQGKETQYF TGCAATGCTTCTCTTACGGGACAGGGAAAAGAGACCCAGTACTTC
many TRBJ1-4 NA 14 TRBV13 CASSARTADEKLFF TGTGCCAGCAGCGCCAGGACGGCAGATGAAAAACTGTTTTTT
many TRBJ2-5 NA 14 TRBV11-3 CASSLDPGTETQYF TGTGCCAGCAGCTTAGATCCGGGGACAGAGACCCAGTACTTC
many TRBJ1-2 NA 13 TRBV7-6 CASSLEGGEGYTF TGTGCCAGCAGCTTAGAGGGGGGGGAAGGCTACACCTTC
few TRBJ2-5 NA 14 TRBV10-3 CAIRGSSGQETQYF TGTGCCATCAGGGGGAGTAGCGGCCAAGAGACCCAGTACTTC
many TRBJ1-1 NA 12 TRBV7-9 CASGGRNTEAFF TGTGCCAGCGGGGGGAGGAACACTGAAGCTTTCTTT
NA TRBJ2-7 TRBD2 15 TRBV6-5 CASTSLAGLTYEQYF TGTGCCAGCACCTCACTAGCGGGGCTAACCTACGAGCAGTACTTC
once TRBJ1-6 NA 14 TRBV10-3 CAISDEDSNSPLHF TGTGCCATCAGTGATGAAGACTCTAATTCACCCCTCCACTTT
NA TRBJ2-5 NA 13 TRBV24-1 CATSALSFETQYF TGTGCCACCAGTGCTCTAAGCTTCGAGACCCAGTACTTC
many TRBJ2-7 NA 13 TRBV10-3 CATLGESPYEQYF TGTGCCACCCTAGGGGAGTCCCCCTACGAGCAGTACTTC
many TRBJ1-2 NA 13 TRBV12-3/TRBV12-4 CASSFLGSYGYTF TGTGCCAGCAGTTTTTTGGGGAGCTATGGCTACACCTTC
few TRBJ2-5 NA 16 TRBV4-1 CASSQEPESPQETQYF TGCGCCAGCAGCCAAGAACCAGAGAGTCCGCAAGAGACCCAGTACTTC
NA TRBJ2-6 TRBD1 18 TRBV27 CASSLRGRVSSGANVLTF TGTGCCAGCAGTCTTAGGGGGCGGGTCAGTTCTGGGGCCAACGTCCTGACTTTC
NA TRBJ2-7 TRBD2 13 TRBV7-2 CASSLTGGAEQYF TGTGCCAGCAGCTTAACGGGAGGGGCCGAGCAGTACTTC
many TRBJ1-1 NA 13 TRBV20-1 CSASNVGNTEAFF TGCAGCGCCTCGAACGTTGGGAACACTGAAGCTTTCTTT
NA TRBJ1-6 NA 12 TRBV12-3/TRBV12-4 CASSGKSSPLHF TGTGCCAGCAGCGGCAAGTCCTCACCCCTCCACTTT
many TRBJ1-2 TRBD1 14 TRBV20-1 CSARDGDREYGYTF TGCAGTGCTAGAGATGGGGACAGGGAATATGGCTACACCTTC
NA TRBJ1-5 NA 16 TRBV7-3 CASSFIGGKFNQPQHF TGTGCCAGCAGCTTCATCGGCGGGAAATTCAATCAGCCCCAGCATTTT
many TRBJ2-6 TRBD2 15 TRBV24-1 CATSEAGAGANVLTF TGTGCCACCAGTGAGGCGGGGGCTGGGGCCAACGTCCTGACTTTC
NA TRBJ1-2 NA 15 TRBV2 CASSPYQGNNYGYTF TGTGCCAGCTCACCTTACCAGGGGAATAACTATGGCTACACCTTC
NA TRBJ1-4 NA 13 TRBV5-4 CASSLVQGEKLFF TGTGCCAGCAGCTTGGTGCAGGGGGAAAAACTGTTTTTT